Listed here are 8 T cell receptor beta chains from one sample, sequenced in a study of blood T cell repertoires in COVID-19. TCRdb keeps only in-frame clones here, not all; method: immunoSEQ multiplex PCR. The sample yields approximately 93,000 clones, about 75% seen once. Sequencing was done on a sample of peripheral blood. The source of these receptors is a woman older than 75 with acute or convalescent COVID-19.

The rearrangement links TRBV28 to TRBJ1-1; TRBD1 is a possible D gene (5 bases). CDR1 MDHEN and CDR2 SYDVKM come from the germline V gene. This CDR3 comprises 14 residues. The V end lost 8 bases, the J end lost 0 bases, and 13 bases lay between the germline ends. The CDR3 sequence: CASGGQGMNTEAFF. The CDR3 DNA follows: TGTGCCAGCGGCGGTCAGGGTATGAACACTGAAGCTTTCTTT. Full variable domain (rest looked up from reference TRBV28 and TRBJ1-1): DVKVTQSSRYLVKRTGEKVFLECVQDMDHENMFWYRQDPGLGLRLIYFSYDVKMKEKGDIPEGYSVSREKKERFSLILESASTNQTSMYLCASGGQGMNTEAFFGQGTRLTVV.

The J gene is TRBJ2-5, the V gene TRBV11-3; D gene unclear. V was cut by 5 bases and J by 2 bases, with 9 bases left in between. The CDR3 length is 13 residues. Per germline, CDR1 SGHNT and CDR2 YENEEA. The CDR3: CASSVNGQETQYF. The DNA of the CDR3 is TGTGCCAGCAGCGTTAACGGGCAAGAGACCCAGTACTTC.

CDR3 sequence reads: CATGGQNYNYGYTF. The CDR3 DNA reads TGTGCCACCGGTGGACAGAACTATAACTATGGCTACACCTTC. This chain links TRBV10-3 with TRBJ1-2; the D gene is possibly TRBD1 (6 bases). The CDR3 has 14 amino acids. The V and J ends lost 10 bases and 1 base respectively, with 16 bases between them. From germline, CDR1 is ENHRY and CDR2 SYGVKD.

The chain has TRBV7-9 and TRBJ1-1; D is ambiguous. Between the trimmed V and J ends, which lost 0 bases and 10 bases, there was a span of 12 bases. CDR3 length equals 13 residues. The V gene's germline CDR1 is SEHNR and CDR2 FQNEAQ (reference sequence). The CDR3 sequence is CASSLADSLRAFF. CDR3 coding DNA: TGTGCCAGCAGCTTAGCTGACTCACTGAGAGCTTTCTTT.

The chain combines TRBV18 with TRBJ1-2, with a weak D call TRBD1 (6 bases). The CDR3 has 15 amino acids. The germline CDR1 and CDR2 sequences are KGHSH and LQKENI. The germline V and J ends were trimmed by 2 bases and 3 bases, with 13 bases remaining between them. The chain's CDR3 is CASSPTQQGDYGYTF. The DNA of the CDR3 is TGTGCCAGCTCACCAACCCAACAGGGCGACTATGGCTACACCTTC.

This clone occurred a few times. V gene TRBV4-3 combines with J gene TRBJ1-4; tentatively, D is TRBD1 (6 bases). The CDR3 runs 15 residues. In germline, CDR1 is LGHNA, CDR2 YSLEER. Trimming shortened V by 0 bases and J by 8 bases, and 13 bases separated the two germline ends. The CDR3 is CASSQDYRVTEKLFF. CDR3 nucleotides: TGCGCCAGCAGCCAAGATTACAGGGTTACGGAAAAACTGTTTTTT.

This rearrangement joins TRBV6-2 or TRBV6-3 to TRBJ2-3; the match to TRBD2 covers 9 bases. CDR1 and CDR2 (germline): MNHEY, SVGEGT. Losses at the gene ends were 0 bases for V and 6 bases for J; bases not matched to a gene: 7. The CDR3 totals 16 residues. CDR3 in amino acids: CASSYSRLAGSDTQYF. The CDR3 DNA reads as TGTGCCAGCAGTTACTCTCGGCTAGCGGGGTCGGATACGCAGTATTTT.

The chain joins TRBV7-2 to TRBJ1-6; the D gene is possibly TRBD1 (6 bases). Germline-derived CDR1 and CDR2 are SGHTA and FQGNSA. This CDR3 is 14 amino acids long. V lost 5 bases and J lost 9, with 14 bases in between. The CDR3 here is CASSLQGMRSPLHF. DNA of the CDR3: TGTGCCAGCAGCCTCCAGGGGATGCGTTCACCCCTCCACTTT.